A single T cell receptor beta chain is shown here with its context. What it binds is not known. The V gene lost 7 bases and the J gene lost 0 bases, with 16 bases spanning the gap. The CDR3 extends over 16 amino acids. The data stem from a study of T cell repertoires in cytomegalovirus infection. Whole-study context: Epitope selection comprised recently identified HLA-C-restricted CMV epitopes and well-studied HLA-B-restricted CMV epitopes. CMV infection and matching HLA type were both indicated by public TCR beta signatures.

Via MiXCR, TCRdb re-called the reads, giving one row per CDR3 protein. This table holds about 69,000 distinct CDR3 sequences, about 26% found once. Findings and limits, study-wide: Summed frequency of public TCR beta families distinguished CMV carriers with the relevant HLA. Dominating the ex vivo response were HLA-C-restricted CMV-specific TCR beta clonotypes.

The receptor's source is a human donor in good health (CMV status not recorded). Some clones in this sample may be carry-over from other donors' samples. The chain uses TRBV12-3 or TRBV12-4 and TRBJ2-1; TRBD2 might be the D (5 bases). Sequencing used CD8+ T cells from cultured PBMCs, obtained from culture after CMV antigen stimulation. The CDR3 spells CASNNGLPSSYNEQFF. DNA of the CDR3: TGTGCCAGCAATAATGGACTTCCGAGCTCCTACAATGAGCAGTTCTTC.